This TCR beta chain was found in a study of cytomegalovirus exposure and HLA in healthy donors. Overall study results and limits: Later analysis found that TCR beta chains associated with HLA were more clonally expanded than other, equally common chains.

Primers for the PCR totalled 60 Vbeta and 13 Jbeta. Produced via immunoSEQ multiplex PCR; TCRdb's table is partial and in-frame only. This table has 100,000 to 130,000 clones, 74% appearing once. Donors counted as nominally healthy when sampled, yet unrecorded immune exposures were likely. Germline-derived CDR1 and CDR2 are LNHNV and YYDKDF (reference sequence). V trimming: 8 bases; J trimming: 4 bases; junction bases outside the gene matches: 6. This CDR3 is built from 14 residues. Concerning this clone: The antigen remains unidentified.

V is TRBV15 and J is TRBJ2-2; 8 bases are a match to TRBD1. Sequencing was performed on PBMCs. The source is a woman between 35 and 50 years old in good health and CMV-seropositive. The CDR3 here is CATRQGHRTGELFF. CDR3 in DNA: TGTGCCACCCGACAGGGGCATCGCACCGGGGAGCTGTTTTTT.